These 24 T cell receptor beta chains share one sample of origin, sequenced in a study of cytomegalovirus exposure and HLA in healthy donors. Primers: 60 Vbeta forward and 13 Jbeta reverse. The repertoire was sequenced with immunoSEQ multiplex PCR; TCRdb's copy has only in-frame clones and lacks some. The repertoire holds 150,000 to 200,000 clones, with roughly 84% as singletons. Sequencing was performed on PBMCs. The receptors derive from a man younger than 30 in good health and CMV-seropositive.

The chain joins TRBV16 to TRBJ2-3, with a weak D call TRBD2 (5 bases). The length of the CDR3 is 15 residues. Germline CDR1 reads KGHSY; CDR2 reads FQNENV. The V end was cut by 1 base, the J end by 4 bases, with 12 bases between. In DNA, the CDR3 is TGTGCCAGCAGCCAATTAATTCGGGGTGCAGATACGCAGTATTTT. Its protein product is CASSQLIRGADTQYF. Using reference TRBV16 and TRBJ2-3 for the parts outside the CDR3, the full variable domain is GEEVAQTPKHLVRGEGQKAKLYCAPIKGHSYVFWYQQVLKNEFKFLISFQNENVFDETGMPKERFSAKCLPNSPCSLEIQATKLEDSAVYFCASSQLIRGADTQYFGPGTRLTVL.

The genes are TRBV4-3 and TRBJ2-7, with 8 bases matching TRBD1. The CDR3 contains 13 residues. The V and J ends lost 1 base and 7 bases, in that order; junction bases with no gene match: 3. The germline CDR1 and CDR2 sequences are LGHNA and YSLEER. CDR3 sequence (DNA): TGCGCCAGCAGCCAAGTCTACAGGGGGGAGCAGTACTTC. It encodes CASSQVYRGEQYF.

The chain has TRBV18 and TRBJ2-5; D perhaps matches TRBD1 (6 bases). Per germline, CDR1 KGHSH and CDR2 LQKENI. The CDR3 is 16 amino acids. V lost 6 bases to trimming and J lost 5 bases, with 22 bases between them. The DNA for the CDR3 is TGTGCCAGCTCCAGAGCGAAGATACAGGGTTCGGAGACCCAGTACTTC. Its protein product is CASSRAKIQGSETQYF. Full variable domain (outside the CDR3, taken from reference TRBV18 and TRBJ2-5): NAGVMQNPRHLVRRRGQEARLRCSPMKGHSHVYWYRQLPEEGLKFMVYLQKENIIDESGMPKERFSAEFPKEGPSILRIQQVVRGDSAAYFCASSRAKIQGSETQYFGPGTRLLVL.

The chain recombines TRBV29-1 with TRBJ1-2, with D possibly TRBD1 on 6 matching bases. Germline CDR1 SQVTM, CDR2 ANQGSEA. V lost 4 bases and J lost 6, with 12 bases in between. The CDR3 has 12 amino acids. The CDR3 DNA reads as TGCAGCGTTGGTCGCAGGGACAATGGCTACACCTTC. Protein: CSVGRRDNGYTF.

The chain links TRBV7-3 to TRBJ1-2, with a possible D match to TRBD1 (6 bases). Germline loops: CDR1 SGHTA, CDR2 FQGTGA. Trimming shortened V by 2 bases and J by 6 bases, and 13 bases separated the two germline ends. This CDR3 spans 14 amino acids. In DNA, the CDR3 is TGTGCCAGCAGCTTAGGGCAGGGGACGGATGGCTACACCTTC. This encodes CASSLGQGTDGYTF.

The chain employs TRBV11-1 and TRBJ2-1; 13 bases fit TRBD2. From germline, CDR1 is SGHAT and CDR2 FQDESV (reference sequence). This CDR3 spans 15 amino acids. Unmatched junction bases numbered 1, after V lost 1 base and J lost 7 bases. The CDR3 coding sequence is TGTGCCAGCAGCTTAGGGACTAGCGGGGGTAATGAGCAGTTCTTC. It yields the protein CASSLGTSGGNEQFF.

The chain recombines TRBV5-4 with TRBJ2-5; 7 nucleotides agree with TRBD1. The V segment lost 3 bases and the J segment 0 bases; nucleotides outside the gene matches: 2. This CDR3 has 14 amino acids. Germline V gene data show CDR1 as SGHNT and CDR2 as YYREEE (reference sequence). The CDR3 nucleotides read TGTGCCAGCAGCTGGGGGACAGACCAAGAGACCCAGTACTTC. Protein product: CASSWGTDQETQYF.

To note about this clone: This CDR3 is also generated by other DNA sequences in the sample. The V gene is TRBV4-3, the J gene TRBJ2-1; 11 nucleotides align to TRBD2. This CDR3 is 16 amino acids long. The junction had 8 bases not matched to a gene; V was cut back by 0 bases and J by 10 bases. The germline V gene encodes CDR1 LGHNA and CDR2 YSLEER. The DNA of the CDR3 is TGCGCCAGCAGCCAAGACCAGCTAGCGGGGGGAGGGGAGCAGTTCTTC. Its protein is CASSQDQLAGGGEQFF.

This clone occurred once. This CDR3 reads CASRRQGAMNTEAFF. In DNA, the CDR3 is TGTGCCAGCAGACGACAGGGGGCAATGAACACTGAAGCTTTCTTT. The genes are TRBV6-5 and TRBJ1-1, with 10 bases lining up with TRBD1. The CDR3 has 15 residues. From germline, CDR1 is MNHEY and CDR2 SVGAGI. The V segment lost 6 bases and the J segment 0 bases; nucleotides outside the gene matches: 4.

The rearrangement links TRBV5-6 to TRBJ2-7; 9 positions match TRBD1. This CDR3 contains 16 residues. V gave up 4 bases and J gave up 3 bases; unmatched junction bases: 11. Germline values: CDR1 SGHDT, CDR2 YYEEEE. This CDR3 is CASSPLGDRVDYEQYF. In DNA, the CDR3 is TGTGCCAGCAGCCCGCTCGGGGACAGGGTTGACTACGAGCAGTACTTC.

The chain is built from TRBV2 and TRBJ1-5; the D gene is possibly TRBD1 (5 bases). Germline V gives CDR1 SNHLY, CDR2 FYNNEI. Trimming removed 1 base at V and 0 bases at J, with 13 bases between. This CDR3 is built from 17 residues. The CDR3 bases are TGTGCCAGCAGTGAAGAAGCTAGGGGCTATAGCAATCAGCCCCAGCATTTT. It is translated as CASSEEARGYSNQPQHF.

This rearrangement joins TRBV7-2 to TRBJ2-5; possible D gene TRBD1, 5 bases. This CDR3 has 14 residues. Between the trimmed V and J ends, which lost 1 base and 5 bases, there was a span of 11 bases. From germline, CDR1 is SGHTA and CDR2 FQGNSA. The CDR3 loop is CASSLVRPGETQYF. CDR3 DNA sequence: TGTGCCAGCAGCTTAGTTCGGCCAGGGGAGACCCAGTACTTC.

This clone was detected only a few times. V and J are TRBV19 and TRBJ1-3; 9 bases agree with TRBD1. Trimming cost V 9 bases and J 0 bases; bases outside gene matches: 12. The CDR3 is made up of 17 amino acids. Germline V gene lookup returns CDR1 LNHDA and CDR2 SQIVND (reference sequence). The CDR3 sequence: CASADRGRLNSGNTIYF. The DNA of the CDR3 is TGTGCCAGCGCGGACAGGGGCCGATTAAACTCTGGAAACACCATATATTTT.

The V gene is TRBV5-6, the J gene TRBJ2-7; D may be TRBD2 (5 bases). Germline-derived CDR1 and CDR2 are SGHDT and YYEEEE. CDR3 size: 15 residues. V was shortened by 0 bases and J by 5 bases, with 15 bases between the two germline ends. The CDR3: CASSLVASRYHEQYF. DNA of the CDR3: TGTGCCAGCAGCTTGGTGGCTAGCAGGTACCACGAGCAGTACTTC.

This rearrangement joins TRBV7-6 to TRBJ2-1, with 8 bases fitting TRBD1. This CDR3 has 15 residues. Trimming at V came to 3 bases and at J to 8 bases, leaving 9 bases not matched to a gene. Germline V gene data show CDR1 as SGHVS and CDR2 as FNYEAQ. CDR3 DNA sequence: TGTGCCAGCAGCTTGGAGCCAGGGGGCGTATATGAGCAGTTCTTC. Translated: CASSLEPGGVYEQFF.

The chain recombines TRBV6-6 with TRBJ2-1; D is ambiguous. Germline CDR1 MNHNY, CDR2 SVGAGI (reference sequence). Between the trimmed V and J ends, which lost 9 bases and 1 base, there was a span of 13 bases. CDR3 length: 14 residues. The CDR3 DNA sequence: TGTGCCAGTTTAGACACAACATCCTACAATGAGCAGTTCTTC. Protein: CASLDTTSYNEQFF.

This chain links TRBV30 with TRBJ1-5; the D gene is possibly TRBD1 (5 bases). CDR1 and CDR2 from the germline V gene are GTSNPN and SVGIG (reference sequence). The V and J ends lost 0 bases and 2 bases respectively, with 11 bases between them. The CDR3 extends over 15 amino acids. In DNA form, the CDR3 reads TGTGCCTGGAGTGTACAAGGGGCGGGCAATCAGCCCCAGCATTTT. The encoded protein is CAWSVQGAGNQPQHF.

V and J are TRBV9 and TRBJ2-3; D ambiguous. This CDR3 comprises 15 residues. CDR1 and CDR2 (germline): SGDLS, YYNGEE. V was pared by 0 bases and J by 1 base, with 9 bases between. CDR3 sequence reads: CASSVEGGGTDTQYF. The CDR3, as DNA: TGTGCCAGCAGCGTAGAAGGCGGAGGCACAGATACGCAGTATTTT.

The rearrangement links TRBV4-1 to TRBJ2-1; TRBD2 is a possible D gene (6 bases). The germline CDR1 and CDR2 sequences are MGHRA and YSYEKL. The CDR3 runs 14 residues. V was trimmed by 4 bases and J by 3 bases, leaving 10 bases between them. CDR3 nucleotides: TGCGCCAGCAGCCGCGGGGATGTCTACAATGAGCAGTTCTTC. It is translated as CASSRGDVYNEQFF.

This chain connects TRBV2 to TRBJ1-6, with D unclear. The CDR3 extends over 16 amino acids. The germline CDR1 and CDR2 sequences are SNHLY and FYNNEI. The V end lost 3 bases, the J end lost 9 bases, and 18 bases lay between the germline ends. The CDR3 spells CASSELGPDASSPLHF. The CDR3 nucleotides read TGTGCCAGCAGTGAGCTAGGCCCCGACGCGTCTTCACCCCTCCACTTT.

CDR3 sequence reads: CASGQVRPGVTEAFF. CDR3 nucleotide sequence: TGTGCCAGCGGCCAGGTTCGGCCGGGGGTCACTGAAGCTTTCTTT. The V gene is TRBV19, the J gene TRBJ1-1; D may be TRBD1 (5 bases). Between the trimmed V and J ends, which lost 9 bases and 4 bases, there was a span of 21 bases. Germline CDR1 LNHDA, CDR2 SQIVND (reference sequence). The CDR3 extends over 15 amino acids.

This rearrangement joins TRBV30 to TRBJ1-1; D remains unclear. CDR1 and CDR2 from the germline V gene are GTSNPN and SVGIG (reference sequence). The CDR3 has 13 amino acids. Trimming left V 5 bases short and J 7 bases short, with 17 bases between. CDR3 sequence reads: CAWLAERGREAFF. CDR3 coding DNA: TGTGCCTGGTTAGCGGAGAGAGGGCGTGAAGCTTTCTTT. Full variable domain (outside the CDR3, taken from reference TRBV30 and TRBJ1-1): SQTIHQWPATLVQPVGSPLSLECTVEGTSNPNLYWYRQAAGRGLQLLFYSVGIGQISSEVPQNLSASRPQDRQFILSSKKLLLSDSGFYLCAWLAERGREAFFGQGTRLTVV.

The chain combines TRBV2 with TRBJ2-1, with TRBD2 identical over 9 bases. Trimming at V came to 4 bases and at J to 7 bases, leaving 8 bases not matched to a gene. Looked up from germline, CDR1 is SNHLY and CDR2 is FYNNEI. This CDR3 spans 15 amino acids. CDR3 sequence (DNA): TGTGCCAGCAGTGGGGCGGGGGGGCCGGAGAATGAGCAGTTCTTC. Residues: CASSGAGGPENEQFF. Full variable domain (outside the CDR3, taken from reference TRBV2 and TRBJ2-1): EPEVTQTPSHQVTQMGQEVILRCVPISNHLYFYWYRQILGQKVEFLVSFYNNEISEKSEIFDDQFSVERPDGSNFTLKIRSTKLEDSAMYFCASSGAGGPENEQFFGPGTRLTVL.

In regard to this clone: Additional DNA sequences in this sample encode the identical CDR3. The chain joins TRBV11-3 to TRBJ2-1, with TRBD2 as a possible D gene (6 bases). Germline loops: CDR1 SGHNT, CDR2 YENEEA. V dropped 3 bases and J dropped 0 bases, with 9 bases sitting between them. This CDR3 region has 15 residues. The CDR3, as DNA: TGTGCCAGCAGCTTTGGGGGGAGCTCCTACAATGAGCAGTTCTTC. It codes for CASSFGGSSYNEQFF.